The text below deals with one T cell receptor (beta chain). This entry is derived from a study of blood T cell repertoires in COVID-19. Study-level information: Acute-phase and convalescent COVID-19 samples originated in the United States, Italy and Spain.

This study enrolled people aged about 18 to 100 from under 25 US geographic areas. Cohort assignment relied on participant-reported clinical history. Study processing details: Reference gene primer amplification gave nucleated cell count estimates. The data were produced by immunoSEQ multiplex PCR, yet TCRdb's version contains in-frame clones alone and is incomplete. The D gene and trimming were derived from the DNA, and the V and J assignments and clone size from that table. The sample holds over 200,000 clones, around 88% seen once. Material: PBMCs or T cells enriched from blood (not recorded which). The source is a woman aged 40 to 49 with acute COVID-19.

The CDR3, as DNA: TGTGCCAGTAGTACCGGACAGGGTTCGATGAACACTGAAGCTTTCTTT. Its protein product is CASSTGQGSMNTEAFF. The V call is TRBV19, the J call TRBJ1-1, with 8 bases matching TRBD1. The CDR3 has 16 residues. V lost 4 bases to trimming and J lost 0 bases; unmatched junction nucleotides: 7. CDR1 and CDR2 (germline): LNHDA, SQIVND (reference sequence).